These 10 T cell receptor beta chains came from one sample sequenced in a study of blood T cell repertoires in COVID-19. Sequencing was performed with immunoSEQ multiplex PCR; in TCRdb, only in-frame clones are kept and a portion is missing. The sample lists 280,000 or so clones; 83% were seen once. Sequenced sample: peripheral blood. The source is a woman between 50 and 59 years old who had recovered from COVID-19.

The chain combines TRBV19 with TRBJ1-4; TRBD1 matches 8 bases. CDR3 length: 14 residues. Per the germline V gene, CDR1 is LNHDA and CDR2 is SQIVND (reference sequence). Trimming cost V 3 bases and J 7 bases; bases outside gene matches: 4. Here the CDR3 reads CASSIGQGGEKLFF. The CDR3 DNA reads TGTGCCAGTAGTATTGGACAGGGCGGTGAAAAACTGTTTTTT.

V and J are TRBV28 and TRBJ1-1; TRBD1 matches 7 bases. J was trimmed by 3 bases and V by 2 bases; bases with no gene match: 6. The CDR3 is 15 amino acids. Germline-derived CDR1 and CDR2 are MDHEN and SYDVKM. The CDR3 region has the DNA TGTGCCAGCAGTTTAGCGACAGGGCCGCACACTGAAGCTTTCTTT. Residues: CASSLATGPHTEAFF.

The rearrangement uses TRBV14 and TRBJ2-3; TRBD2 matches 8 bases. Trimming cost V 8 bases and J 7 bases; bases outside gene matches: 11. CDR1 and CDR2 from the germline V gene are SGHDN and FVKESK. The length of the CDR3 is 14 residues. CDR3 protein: CASFQAGGSYTQYF. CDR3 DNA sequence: TGTGCCAGCTTCCAGGCGGGGGGTTCATATACGCAGTATTTT.

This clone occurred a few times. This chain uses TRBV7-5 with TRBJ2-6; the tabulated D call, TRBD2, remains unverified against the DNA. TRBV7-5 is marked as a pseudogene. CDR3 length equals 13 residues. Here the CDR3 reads CVRSRSGANVLTF. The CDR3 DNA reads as TGTGTCAGAAGTAGATCTGGGGCCAACGTCCTGACTTTC.

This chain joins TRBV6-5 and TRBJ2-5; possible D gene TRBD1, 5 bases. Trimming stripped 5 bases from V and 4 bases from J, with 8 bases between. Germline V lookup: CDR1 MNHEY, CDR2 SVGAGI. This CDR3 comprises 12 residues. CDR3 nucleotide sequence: TGTGCCAGCAGTACAGGCGGAGAGACCCAGTACTTC. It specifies CASSTGGETQYF.

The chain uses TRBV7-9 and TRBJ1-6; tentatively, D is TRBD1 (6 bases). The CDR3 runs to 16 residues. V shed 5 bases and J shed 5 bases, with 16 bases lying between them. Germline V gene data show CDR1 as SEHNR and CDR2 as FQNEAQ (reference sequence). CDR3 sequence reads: CASSPGPGTNNSPLHF. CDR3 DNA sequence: TGTGCCAGCAGCCCGGGACCCGGGACAAATAATTCACCCCTCCACTTT.

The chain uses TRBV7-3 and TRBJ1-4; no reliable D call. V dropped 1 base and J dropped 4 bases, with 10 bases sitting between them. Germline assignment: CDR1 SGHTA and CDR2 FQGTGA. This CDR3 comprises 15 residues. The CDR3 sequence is CASSLSVANNEKLFF. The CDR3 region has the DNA TGTGCCAGCAGCTTAAGCGTAGCAAATAATGAAAAACTGTTTTTT.

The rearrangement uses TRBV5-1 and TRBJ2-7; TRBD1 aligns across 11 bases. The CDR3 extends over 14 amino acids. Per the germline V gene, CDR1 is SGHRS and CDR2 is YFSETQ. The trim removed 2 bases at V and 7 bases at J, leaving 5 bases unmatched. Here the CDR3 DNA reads TGCGCCAGCAGCTTCGGGACAGGGGGTGGTGAGCAGTACTTC. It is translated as CASSFGTGGGEQYF.

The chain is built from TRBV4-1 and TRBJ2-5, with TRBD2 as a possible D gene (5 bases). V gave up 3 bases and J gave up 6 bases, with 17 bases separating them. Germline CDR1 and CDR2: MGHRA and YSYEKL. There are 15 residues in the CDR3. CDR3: CASSHPLGTGKTQYF. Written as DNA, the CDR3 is TGCGCCAGCAGCCACCCTCTAGGCACCGGGAAGACCCAGTACTTC.

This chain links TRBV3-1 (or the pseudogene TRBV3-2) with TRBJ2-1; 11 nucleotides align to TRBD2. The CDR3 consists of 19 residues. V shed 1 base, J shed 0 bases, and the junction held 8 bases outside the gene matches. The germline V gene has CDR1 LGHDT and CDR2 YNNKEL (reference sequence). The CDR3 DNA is TGTGCCAGCAGCCAAGCCCCCCGAACTAGCGGGAGCTCCTACAATGAGCAGTTCTTC. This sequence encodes CASSQAPRTSGSSYNEQFF.